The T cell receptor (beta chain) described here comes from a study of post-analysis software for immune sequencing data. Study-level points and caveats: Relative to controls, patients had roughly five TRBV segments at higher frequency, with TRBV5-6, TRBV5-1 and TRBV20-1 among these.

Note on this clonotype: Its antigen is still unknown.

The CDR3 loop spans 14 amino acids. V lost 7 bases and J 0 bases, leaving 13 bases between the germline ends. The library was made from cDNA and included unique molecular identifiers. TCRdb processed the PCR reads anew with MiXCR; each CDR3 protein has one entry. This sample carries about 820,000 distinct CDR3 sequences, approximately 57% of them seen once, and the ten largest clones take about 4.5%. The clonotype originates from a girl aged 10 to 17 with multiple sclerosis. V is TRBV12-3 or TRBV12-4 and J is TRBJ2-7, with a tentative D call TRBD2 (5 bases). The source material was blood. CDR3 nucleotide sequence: TGTGCCAGCAAGCTGACGGGGAGCTCCTACGAGCAGTACTTC. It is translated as CASKLTGSSYEQYF.